This note documents a single TCR beta chain sequence. The data were taken from a study of blood T cell repertoires in COVID-19. The wider study: Sources were T cells, B-cell-depleted T cells, or PBMCs; the material itself was cDNA or gDNA.

Original methodology: Using reference gene primer amplification, nucleated cell counts were estimated. Assay used: immunoSEQ multiplex PCR; TCRdb lists only in-frame clones, some missing. That table furnishes V, J and clone size, whereas the DNA furnished D and trimming. Here the sample spans approximately 21,000 clones, approximately 83% being singletons. Trimming took 4 bases from V and 4 from J, leaving 8 bases between them. CDR3 length equals 13 residues. Germline lookup yields CDR1 LNHDA and CDR2 SQIVND (reference sequence). The rearrangement uses TRBV19 and TRBJ1-5, with TRBD1 as a possible D gene (5 bases). This TCR was recovered from a human donor in a cohort sampled during active COVID-19. Sequenced: peripheral blood. The DNA of the CDR3 is TGTGCCAGTAGTACTCAGGGTAATCAGCCCCAGCATTTT. Translating it yields CASSTQGNQPQHF.